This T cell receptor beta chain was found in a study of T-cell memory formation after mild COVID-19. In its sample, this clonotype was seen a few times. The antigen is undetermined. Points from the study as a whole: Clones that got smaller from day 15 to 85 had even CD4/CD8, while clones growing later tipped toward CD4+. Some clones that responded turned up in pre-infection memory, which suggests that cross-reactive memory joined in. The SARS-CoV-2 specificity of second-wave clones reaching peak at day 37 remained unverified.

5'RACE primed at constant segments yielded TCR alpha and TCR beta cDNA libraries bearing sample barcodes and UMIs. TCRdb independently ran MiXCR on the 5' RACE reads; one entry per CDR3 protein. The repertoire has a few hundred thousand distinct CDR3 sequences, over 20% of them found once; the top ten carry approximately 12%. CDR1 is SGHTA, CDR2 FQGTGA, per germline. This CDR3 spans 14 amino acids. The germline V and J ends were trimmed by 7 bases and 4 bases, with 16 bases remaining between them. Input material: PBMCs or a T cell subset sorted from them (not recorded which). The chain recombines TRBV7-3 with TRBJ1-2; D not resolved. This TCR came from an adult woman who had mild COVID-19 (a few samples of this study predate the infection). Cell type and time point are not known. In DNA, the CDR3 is TGTGCCAGCACCATCCCCGGAGGACCCTATGGCTACACCTTC. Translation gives CASTIPGGPYGYTF.